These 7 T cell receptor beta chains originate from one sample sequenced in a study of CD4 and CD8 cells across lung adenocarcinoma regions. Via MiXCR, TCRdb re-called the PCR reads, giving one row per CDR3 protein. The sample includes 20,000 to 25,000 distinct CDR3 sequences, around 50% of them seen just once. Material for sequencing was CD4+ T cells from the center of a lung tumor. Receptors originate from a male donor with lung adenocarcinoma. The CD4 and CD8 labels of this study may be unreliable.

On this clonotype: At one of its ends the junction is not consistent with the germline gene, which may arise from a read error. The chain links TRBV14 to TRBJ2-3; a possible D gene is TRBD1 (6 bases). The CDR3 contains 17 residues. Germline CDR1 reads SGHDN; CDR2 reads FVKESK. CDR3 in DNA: TGTGCTAGCAGCGAGGGTCTAGGGGGAAGTAGCAAAGAGACGCAGTATTTC. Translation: CASSEGLGGSSKETQYF.

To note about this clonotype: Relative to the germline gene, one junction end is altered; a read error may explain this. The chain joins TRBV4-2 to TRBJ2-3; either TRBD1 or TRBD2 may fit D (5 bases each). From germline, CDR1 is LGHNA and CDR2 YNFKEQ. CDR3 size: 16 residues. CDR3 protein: CASSQSGLTATDTQYF. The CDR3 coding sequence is TGTGCCAGCAGCCAATCGGGGCTAACAGCCACAGACACGCAGTACTTT.

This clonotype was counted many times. The CDR3 region is CASRRRQGHGYTF. As DNA, the CDR3 is TGTGCCAGCAGACGACGACAGGGCCATGGCTACACCTTC. V usage is TRBV12-3 or TRBV12-4 and J usage is TRBJ1-2, with 7 bases aligning to TRBD1. The CDR3 spans 13 residues. V lost 6 bases and J lost 6; bases outside the gene matches: 7.

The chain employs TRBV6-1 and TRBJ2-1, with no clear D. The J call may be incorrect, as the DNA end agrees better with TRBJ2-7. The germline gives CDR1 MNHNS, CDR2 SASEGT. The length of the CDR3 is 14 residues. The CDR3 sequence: CASSLVSSVNTQYF. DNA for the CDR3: TGTGCCAGCAGTCTCGTTTCGAGCGTCAATACGCAGTACTTC.

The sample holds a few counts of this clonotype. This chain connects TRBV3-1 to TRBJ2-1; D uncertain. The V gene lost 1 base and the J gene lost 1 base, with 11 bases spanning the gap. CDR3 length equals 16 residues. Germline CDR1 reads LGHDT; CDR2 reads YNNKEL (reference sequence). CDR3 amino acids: CASSQGIEISYNEQFF. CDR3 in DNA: TGTGCCAGCAGCCAAGGGATAGAAATTTCCTACAATGAGCAGTTCTTC.

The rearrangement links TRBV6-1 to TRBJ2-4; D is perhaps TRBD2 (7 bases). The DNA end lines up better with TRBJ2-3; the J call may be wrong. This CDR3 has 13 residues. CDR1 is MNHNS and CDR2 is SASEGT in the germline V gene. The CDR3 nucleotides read TGTGCCAGGGGGGGGCGGGCCAAAAACACGCAGTATTTT. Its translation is CARGGRAKNTQYF.

CDR3 residues: CASSHGQFTGELFF. Here the CDR3 DNA reads TGCGCCAGCAGCCATGGACAGTTCACCGGGGAGCTGTTTTTT. The chain couples TRBV4-1 to TRBJ2-2; D may be TRBD1 (6 bases). The V and J ends lost 3 bases and 4 bases respectively, with 9 bases between them. The CDR3 contains 14 residues. Germline lookup yields CDR1 MGHRA and CDR2 YSYEKL.